This T cell receptor beta chain was sequenced during a study of blood T cell repertoires in COVID-19. Study at large: Spain, Italy and the United States supplied samples that represented acute and convalescent COVID-19.

In the original analysis: The assay estimated nucleated cells by amplifying reference gene primers. TCRdb's copy holds only in-frame clones and misses some; the assay was immunoSEQ multiplex PCR. The D gene and trimming were derived from the DNA, and the V and J assignments and clone size from that table. The table records about 90,000 clones, about 90% of them present only once. This CDR3 is built from 13 residues. Deletions cut 2 bases from V and 4 bases from J, with 5 bases between. Material for sequencing was peripheral blood. The chain has TRBV12-3 or TRBV12-4 and TRBJ2-2; D gene unclear. The origin of this receptor is a human donor with active COVID-19. The donor label of this sample is uncertain. The CDR3 here is CASSLSVTGELFF. DNA for the CDR3: TGTGCCAGCAGTTTATCCGTCACCGGGGAGCTGTTTTTT.